Listed below are T cell receptor beta chains from one sample, sequenced in a study of identical twins. TCRdb reanalysed the 5' RACE reads using MiXCR and keeps one entry per CDR3 protein. The data show around 490,000 distinct CDR3 sequences, around 15% seen once. The data also belong to a second study, concerning yellow fever vaccine responses in identical twins.

The sequenced sample was CD4+ T cells sorted from blood. The receptor set was obtained from a woman between 18 and 29 years old in good health. The CDR3 runs from the conserved cysteine through the conserved F or W. The D gene is left open where the match is weak. The size field is filled for only some rows; it gives once, few, many or a size class.

d_call	j_call	v_call	clone_size	cdr3_nt	cdr3_aa
.	TRBJ1-1	TRBV12-3/TRBV12-4	.	TGTGCCAGCAGTTTCGGGGTTTATCGCGACACTGAAGCTTTCTTT	CASSFGVYRDTEAFF
.	TRBJ2-5	TRBV28	few	TGTGCCCATAAGGGGGGGGTACAAGAGACCCAGTACTTC	CAHKGGVQETQYF
.	TRBJ1-2	TRBV10-3	.	TGTGCCATCAGTGAGTCGATATCCCTTAGTGGCTACACCTTC	CAISESISLSGYTF
.	TRBJ2-7	TRBV21-1	.	TGTGCCAGCAGCCCTCGGACAGAGAGCTACGAGCAGTACTTC	CASSPRTESYEQYF
.	TRBJ1-6	TRBV15	.	TGTGCCACCAGCAGGGGGAGGGGATCACCCCTCCACTTT	CATSRGRGSPLHF
TRBD1	TRBJ2-7	TRBV29-1	.	TGCAGCGTTTCTTCAGGGGGCTCCAACGAGCAGTACTTC	CSVSSGGSNEQYF
TRBD1	TRBJ2-4	TRBV7-2	.	TGTGCCAGCAGCTTAGCCGGACAGGGTCGGAACATTCAGTACTTC	CASSLAGQGRNIQYF
TRBD1	TRBJ2-3	TRBV10-3	.	TGTACCTTCAGTGGGGGGCTGGCAGGGGGCGCGGATCCAGATACGCAGTATTTT	CTFSGGLAGGADPDTQYF
TRBD1	TRBJ1-4	TRBV11-2	.	TGTGCCAGCACCCCGCAGACAGGGGTGGGTGGTGAAAAACTGTTTTTT	CASTPQTGVGGEKLFF
.	TRBJ2-3	TRBV20-1	.	TGCAGTGCCTCTGCCCCAACGGGCGCGCAGTATTTT	CSASAPTGAQYF
.	TRBJ1-2	TRBV3-2	.	TGTGCCACCAGCCACCTAATACCAGCCCTAAGTAACTATGGCTTCACCTTC	CATSHLIPALSNYGFTF
TRBD2	TRBJ2-3	TRBV24-1	.	TGTGCCACCAGTGATTTTACGGGAGGGCCGGCAGATACGCAGTATTTT	CATSDFTGGPADTQYF
.	TRBJ2-7	TRBV7-8	few	TGTGCCAGCAGCTTACCACGACTATTCAGCTCCTACGAGCAGTACTTC	CASSLPRLFSSYEQYF
.	TRBJ2-5	TRBV12-3/TRBV12-4	.	TGTGCCAGCAGCCGCTCGGAGGCGGAGACCCAGTACTTC	CASSRSEAETQYF
TRBD2	TRBJ2-3	TRBV29-1	few	TGCAGCGTTGAAGATCGGCGGGAGAATACGCAGTATTTT	CSVEDRRENTQYF
.	TRBJ2-1	TRBV14	.	TGTGCCAGCAGCCAAGGCTGGCTTAACAATGAGCAGTTCTTC	CASSQGWLNNEQFF
.	TRBJ1-1	TRBV5-1	few	TGCGCCAGCAGCTTGGCACCGGGGAGAATGGGGAACACTGAAGCTTTCTTT	CASSLAPGRMGNTEAFF
.	TRBJ2-3	TRBV27	few	TGTGCCAGCAGTTTAGGAGTTGTGGGGACAGATACGCAGTATTTT	CASSLGVVGTDTQYF
TRBD2	TRBJ2-7	TRBV20-1	.	TGCAGTGCCGGGACTAGCGGCTTCTCCTACGAGCAGTACTTC	CSAGTSGFSYEQYF
.	TRBJ1-2	TRBV7-9	.	TGTGCCAGCAGCTTGACCGGGACATCAAACTATGGCTACACCTTC	CASSLTGTSNYGYTF
TRBD2	TRBJ2-5	TRBV6-2/TRBV6-3	.	TGTGCCAGCAGTTCCCCCGGGACTAGCGGGGGGGCCTTTGAGACCCAGTACTTC	CASSSPGTSGGAFETQYF
.	TRBJ2-3	TRBV4-1	.	TGCGCCAGCAGCCAAGGAAAGGGCCAGGGGCGGACAAATACGCAGTATTTT	CASSQGKGQGRTNTQYF
.	TRBJ2-2	TRBV18	.	TGTGCCAGCTCACCGGGTCTGGGATGGTCTACCGGGGAGCTGTTTTTT	CASSPGLGWSTGELFF
.	TRBJ2-2	TRBV4-1	.	TGCGCCAGCAGCCAAGTTAGGGGACTCGGGATCGGGGAGCTGTTTTTT	CASSQVRGLGIGELFF
.	TRBJ2-1	TRBV5-1	.	TGCGCCAGCAGCTCCCGGGAGAGCTCCTACAATGAGCAGTTCTTC	CASSSRESSYNEQFF
.	TRBJ2-1	TRBV2	.	TGTGCCAGCATTCTCAACGGGGGCTACAATGAGCAGTTCTTC	CASILNGGYNEQFF
TRBD2	TRBJ2-7	TRBV10-3	few	TGTGCCATCAGCGGAGCGGGAGGAGACGAGCAGTACTTC	CAISGAGGDEQYF
.	TRBJ2-3	TRBV27	few	TGTGCCAGCAGTTTTGACTTACAAGCGCGAGACACAGATACGCAGTATTTT	CASSFDLQARDTDTQYF
.	TRBJ1-2	TRBV10-3	.	TGTGCCATCAGTGTGAGGGACGGCTACACCTTC	CAISVRDGYTF
.	TRBJ1-2	TRBV18	.	TGTGCCAGCTCACCACCGGGGCCCCAGGACTATGGCTACACCTTC	CASSPPGPQDYGYTF
.	TRBJ2-2	TRBV11-1	few	TGTGCCAGCAGCACCAGAGGGGTTTCCGGGGAGCTGTTTTTT	CASSTRGVSGELFF
.	TRBJ1-3	TRBV19	.	TGTGCCAGTAGCAGGGGAGCTGGAAACACCATATATTTT	CASSRGAGNTIYF
.	TRBJ1-1	TRBV5-6	.	TGTGCCAGCAGCTTGGTGAGGGCGGGTGAAGCTTTCTTT	CASSLVRAGEAFF
TRBD2	TRBJ2-5	TRBV7-2	.	TGTGCCAGCAGCCGACTAGCGGGCCCTCAAGAGACCCAGTACTTC	CASSRLAGPQETQYF
TRBD2	TRBJ2-3	TRBV20-1	.	TGCAGTGCTAGAGGACTAGCGGGGGGTTTAATCAGCACAGATACGCAGTATTTT	CSARGLAGGLISTDTQYF
.	TRBJ2-7	TRBV7-8	.	TGTGCCAGCAGCTTGGAGCCCCTGAGCTCCTACGAGCAGTACTTC	CASSLEPLSSYEQYF
.	TRBJ2-1	TRBV6-5	.	TGTGCCAGCAGTTCCCTCGGGGGCCTCTCCTACAATGAGCAGTTCTTC	CASSSLGGLSYNEQFF
TRBD1	TRBJ2-7	TRBV5-1	many	TGCGCCAGCAGCTGGGACAGATACGAGCAGTACTTC	CASSWDRYEQYF
.	TRBJ1-5	TRBV29-1	.	TGCAGCGTTGGTCAGACTCTCGGTCAGCCCCAGCATTTT	CSVGQTLGQPQHF
.	TRBJ2-3	TRBV7-9	few	TGTGCCAGCAGCTTCCTCCCGGGACCGAGAAACACAGATACGCAGTATTTT	CASSFLPGPRNTDTQYF
.	TRBJ2-3	TRBV7-9	few	TGTGCCAGCAGCTTAGCGGGGGCGACCTTCACAGATACGCAGTATTTT	CASSLAGATFTDTQYF
TRBD2	TRBJ2-7	TRBV20-1	few	TGCAGTGCCCCTCCCCCGGGAAAAGCGGGATCATCCTACGAGCAGTACTTC	CSAPPPGKAGSSYEQYF
.	TRBJ1-2	TRBV29-1	.	TGCAGCGTTGAAGGGGGAGGCACAGGGTTAGCCTATGGCTACACCTTC	CSVEGGGTGLAYGYTF
TRBD1	TRBJ2-5	TRBV6-1	.	TGTGCCAGCATCCCTCCGGGACAGGGACAAGAGACCCAGTACTTC	CASIPPGQGQETQYF
TRBD1	TRBJ1-2	TRBV5-1	few	TGCGCCAGCAGCTTGGAGCCGGGACAGGGAGGCAGTGGCTACACCTTC	CASSLEPGQGGSGYTF